This record looks at one T cell receptor beta chain sequence and its context. Its antigen is not identified. These data come from a study of identical twins. Study outcomes and limitations: The analysis was cross-sectional rather than longitudinal within donors.

In germline, CDR1 is ENHRY, CDR2 SYGVKD. The CDR3 is 15 residues long. V lost 5 bases and J lost 3; bases outside the gene matches: 4. Unique molecular identifiers were present on the cDNA, and a universal primer site came from template switching. TCRdb re-called the 5' RACE reads through MiXCR, storing one row per CDR3 protein. The sample lists hundreds of thousands of distinct CDR3 sequences; over 20% were seen once. The sample also formed part of further work on T cells expressing NK-cell markers.

The specimen sequenced was PBMCs. The chain is built from TRBV10-3 and TRBJ2-3; the match to TRBD2 covers 11 bases. This clonotype was sampled from a woman between 18 and 30 years old in good health. CDR3 region: CAISLAGGTTDTQYF. The CDR3 region has the DNA TGTGCCATCAGTCTAGCGGGAGGAACAACAGATACGCAGTATTTT.